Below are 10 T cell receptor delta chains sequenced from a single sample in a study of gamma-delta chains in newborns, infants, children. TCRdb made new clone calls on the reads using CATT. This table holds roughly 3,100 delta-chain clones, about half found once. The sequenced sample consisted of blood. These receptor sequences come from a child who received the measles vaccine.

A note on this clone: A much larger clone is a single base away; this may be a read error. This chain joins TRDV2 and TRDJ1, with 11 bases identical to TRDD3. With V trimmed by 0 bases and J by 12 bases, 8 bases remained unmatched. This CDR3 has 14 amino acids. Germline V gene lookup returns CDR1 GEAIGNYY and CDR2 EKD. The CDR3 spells CACDTVVLGDKIIF. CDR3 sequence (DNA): TGTGCCTGTGACACCGTTGTACTGGGGGATAAGATCATCTTT.

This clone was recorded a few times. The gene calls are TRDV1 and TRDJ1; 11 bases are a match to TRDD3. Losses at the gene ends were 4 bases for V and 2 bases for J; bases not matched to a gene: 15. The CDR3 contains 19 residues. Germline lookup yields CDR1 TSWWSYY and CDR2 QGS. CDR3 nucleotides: TGTGCTCTTGGGGTTAATCCTGACTGGGGGATAGTAAGGACCGATAAACTCATCTTT. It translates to CALGVNPDWGIVRTDKLIF.

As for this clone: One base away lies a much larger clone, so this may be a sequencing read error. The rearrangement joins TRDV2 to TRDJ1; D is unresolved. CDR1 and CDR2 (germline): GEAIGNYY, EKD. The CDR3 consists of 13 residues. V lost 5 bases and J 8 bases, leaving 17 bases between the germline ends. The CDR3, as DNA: TGTGCCTGTGTTAAACCCCATCCCATCAAACTCATCTTT. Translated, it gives CACVKPHPIKLIF.

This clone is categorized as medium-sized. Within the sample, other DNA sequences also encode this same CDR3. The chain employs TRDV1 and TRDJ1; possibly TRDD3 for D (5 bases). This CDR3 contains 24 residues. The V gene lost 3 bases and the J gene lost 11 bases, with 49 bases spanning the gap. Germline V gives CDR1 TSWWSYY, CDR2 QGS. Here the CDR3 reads CALGEGVVPAGLRTRTTLSPPLIF. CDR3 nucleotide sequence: TGTGCTCTTGGGGAGGGGGTAGTGCCCGCCGGTTTACGAACGCGCACCACACTTTCCCCACCGCTCATCTTT.

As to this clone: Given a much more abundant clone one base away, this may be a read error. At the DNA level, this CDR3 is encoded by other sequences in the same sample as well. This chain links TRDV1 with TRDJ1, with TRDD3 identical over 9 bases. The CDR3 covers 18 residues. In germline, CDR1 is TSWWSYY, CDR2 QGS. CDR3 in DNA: TGTGCTCTTGGGGAAGGGTTTCTTCTACTGGGGGACACCGACAAACTCATCTTT. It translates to CALGEGFLLLGDTDKLIF.

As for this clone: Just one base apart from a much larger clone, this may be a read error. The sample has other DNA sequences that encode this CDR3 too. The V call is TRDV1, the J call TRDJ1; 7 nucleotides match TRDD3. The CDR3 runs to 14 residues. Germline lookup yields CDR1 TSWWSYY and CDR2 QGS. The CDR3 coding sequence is TGTGCTCTTAGGGGGGATCTAACTACCGATAAACTCATTTTT. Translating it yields CALRGDLTTDKLIF.

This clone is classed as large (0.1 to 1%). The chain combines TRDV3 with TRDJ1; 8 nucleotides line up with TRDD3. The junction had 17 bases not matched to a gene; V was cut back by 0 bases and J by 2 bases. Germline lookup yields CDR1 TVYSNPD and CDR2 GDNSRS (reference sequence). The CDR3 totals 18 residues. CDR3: CAFSEGYMGDWKTDKLIF. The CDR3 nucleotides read TGTGCCTTTAGCGAGGGGTATATGGGGGATTGGAAGACCGATAAACTCATCTTT. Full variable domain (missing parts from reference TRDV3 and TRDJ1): CDKVTQSSPDQTVASGSEVVLLCTYDTVYSNPDLFWYRIRPDYSFQFVFYGDNSRSEGADFTQGRFSVKHILTQKAFHLVISPVRTEDSATYYCAFSEGYMGDWKTDKLIFGKGTRVTVEP.

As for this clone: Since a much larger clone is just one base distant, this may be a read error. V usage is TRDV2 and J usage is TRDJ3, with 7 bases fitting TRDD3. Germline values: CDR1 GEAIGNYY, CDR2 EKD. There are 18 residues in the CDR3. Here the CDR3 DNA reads TGTGCCCGTGACGCCCCTGGGGATAGCTCCTGGGACACCCGACAGATGTTTTTC. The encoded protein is CARDAPGDSSWDTRQMFF.

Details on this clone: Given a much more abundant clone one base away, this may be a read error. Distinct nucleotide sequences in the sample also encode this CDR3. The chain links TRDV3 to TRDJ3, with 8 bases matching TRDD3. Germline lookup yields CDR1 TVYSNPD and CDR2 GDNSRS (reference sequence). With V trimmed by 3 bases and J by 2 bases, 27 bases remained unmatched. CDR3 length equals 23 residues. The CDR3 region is CALPENLPTLFGGFAWDTRQMFF. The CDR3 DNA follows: TGTGCCTTGCCCGAAAACCTTCCAACCCTCTTTGGGGGATTCGCCTGGGACACCCGACAGATGTTTTTC.

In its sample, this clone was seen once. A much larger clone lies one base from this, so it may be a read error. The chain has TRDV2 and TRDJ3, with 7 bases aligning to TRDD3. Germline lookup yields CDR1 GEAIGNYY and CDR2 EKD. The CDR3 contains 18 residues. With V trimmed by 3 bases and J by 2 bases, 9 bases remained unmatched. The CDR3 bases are TGTGCCTGTGACGCCCCTGGGGATAGCCCCTGGGACACCCGACAGATGTTTTTC. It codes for CACDAPGDSPWDTRQMFF.